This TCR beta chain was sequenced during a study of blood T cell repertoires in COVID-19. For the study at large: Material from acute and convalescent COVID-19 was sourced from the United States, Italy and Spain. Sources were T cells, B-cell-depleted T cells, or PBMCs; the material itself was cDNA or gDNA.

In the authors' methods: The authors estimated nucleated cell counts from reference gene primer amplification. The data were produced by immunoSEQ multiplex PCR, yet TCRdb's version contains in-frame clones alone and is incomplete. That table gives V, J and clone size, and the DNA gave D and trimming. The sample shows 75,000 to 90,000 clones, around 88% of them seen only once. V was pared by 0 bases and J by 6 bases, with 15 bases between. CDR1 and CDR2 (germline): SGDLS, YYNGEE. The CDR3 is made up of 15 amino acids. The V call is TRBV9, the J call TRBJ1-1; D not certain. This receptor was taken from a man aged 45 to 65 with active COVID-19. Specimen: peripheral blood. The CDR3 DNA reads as TGTGCCAGCAGCGTAGGGGGAGGGTTTGGCGCTGAAGCTTTCTTT. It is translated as CASSVGGGFGAEAFF. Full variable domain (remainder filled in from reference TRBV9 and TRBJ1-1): DSGVTQTPKHLITATGQRVTLRCSPRSGDLSVYWYQQSLDQGLQFLIQYYNGEERAKGNILERFSAQQFPDLHSELNLSSLELGDSALYFCASSVGGGFGAEAFFGQGTRLTVV.